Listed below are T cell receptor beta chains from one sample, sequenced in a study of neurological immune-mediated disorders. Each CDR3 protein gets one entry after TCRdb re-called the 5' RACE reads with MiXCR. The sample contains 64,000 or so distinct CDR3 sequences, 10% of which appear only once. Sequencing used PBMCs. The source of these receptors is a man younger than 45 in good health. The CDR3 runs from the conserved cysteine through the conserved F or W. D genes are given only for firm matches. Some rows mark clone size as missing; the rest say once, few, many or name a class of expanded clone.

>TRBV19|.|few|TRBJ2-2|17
CASSMYRGGVNTGELFF
TGTGCCAGTAGTATGTACAGGGGGGGCGTAAACACCGGGGAGCTGTTTTTT
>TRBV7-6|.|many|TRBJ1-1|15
CASSPTGILNTEAFF
TGTGCCAGCAGCCCCACAGGGATATTGAACACTGAAGCTTTCTTT
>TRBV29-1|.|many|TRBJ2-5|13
CSVERGSRETQYF
TGCAGCGTTGAGAGGGGGAGTAGGGAGACCCAGTACTTC
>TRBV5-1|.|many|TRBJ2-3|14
CASSLTGPTDTQYF
TGCGCCAGCAGCTTGACAGGGCCGACAGATACGCAGTATTTT
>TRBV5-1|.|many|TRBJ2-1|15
CASRFTEQSYNEQFF
TGCGCCAGCAGGTTCACGGAACAATCCTACAATGAGCAGTTCTTC
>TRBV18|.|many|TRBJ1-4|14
CASSPWRTNEKLFF
TGTGCCAGCTCACCATGGAGAACTAATGAAAAACTGTTTTTT
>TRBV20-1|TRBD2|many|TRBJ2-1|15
CSAPGGGGSYNEQFF
TGCAGTGCTCCGGGAGGGGGAGGTTCCTACAATGAGCAGTTCTTC
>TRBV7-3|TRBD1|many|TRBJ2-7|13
CASSLDRGDEQYF
TGTGCCAGCAGCTTGGACAGGGGGGACGAGCAGTACTTC
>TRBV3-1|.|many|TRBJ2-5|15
CASSQRTSYQETQYF
TGTGCCAGCAGCCAAAGGACTTCGTACCAAGAGACCCAGTACTTC
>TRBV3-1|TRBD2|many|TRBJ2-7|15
CASSQAGLAGVEQYF
TGTGCCAGCAGCCAAGCAGGACTAGCGGGAGTTGAGCAGTACTTC
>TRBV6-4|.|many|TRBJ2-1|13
CASSDSDRNEQFF
TGTGCCAGCAGTGACTCAGACAGAAATGAGCAGTTCTTC
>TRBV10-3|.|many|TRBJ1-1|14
CAISEFVGNTEAFF
TGTGCCATCAGTGAGTTTGTGGGTAACACTGAAGCTTTCTTT
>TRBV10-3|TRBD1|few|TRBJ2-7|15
CAISAGTGASYEQYF
TGTGCCATCAGTGCCGGGACAGGGGCCTCCTACGAGCAGTACTTC
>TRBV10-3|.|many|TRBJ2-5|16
CAISDLAPSYQETQYF
TGTGCCATCAGTGACCTAGCGCCCTCGTACCAAGAGACCCAGTACTTC
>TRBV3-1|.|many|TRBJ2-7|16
CASSQDGGGKFYEQYF
TGTGCCAGCAGCCAAGATGGAGGCGGGAAGTTCTACGAGCAGTACTTC
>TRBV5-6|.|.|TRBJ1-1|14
CASSLFSGDTEAFF
TGTGCCAGCAGCTTGTTCTCGGGCGACACTGAAGCTTTCTTT
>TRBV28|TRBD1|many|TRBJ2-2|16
CASSPQTGPTAGELFF
TGTGCCAGCAGTCCGCAGACAGGGCCTACAGCCGGGGAGCTGTTTTTT
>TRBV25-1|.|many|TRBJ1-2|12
CASSEWTDGYTF
TGTGCCAGCAGTGAGTGGACGGATGGCTACACCTTC
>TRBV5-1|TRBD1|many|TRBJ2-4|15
CASSSTGLRENIQYF
TGCGCCAGCAGCTCGACAGGGCTGCGGGAAAACATTCAGTACTTC
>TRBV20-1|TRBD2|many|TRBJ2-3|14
CSARVAGGTDTQYF
TGCAGTGCTAGAGTAGCGGGAGGCACAGATACGCAGTATTTT
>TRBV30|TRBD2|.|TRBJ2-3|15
CAWGGDSITPDTQYF
TGTGCCTGGGGGGGGGACTCAATCACCCCTGATACGCAGTATTTT
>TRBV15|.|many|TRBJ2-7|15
CATSRDPGSSYEQYF
TGTGCCACCAGCAGAGATCCGGGGAGCTCCTACGAGCAGTACTTC
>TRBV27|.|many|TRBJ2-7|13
CASSLFGTYEQYF
TGTGCCAGCAGTTTATTTGGGACCTACGAGCAGTACTTC
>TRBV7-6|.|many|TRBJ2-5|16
CASSSWGASGKETQYF
TGTGCCAGCAGCTCCTGGGGGGCTAGCGGTAAAGAGACCCAGTACTTC
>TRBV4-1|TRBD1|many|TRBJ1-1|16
CASSHTGGKSITEAFF
TGCGCCAGCAGCCACACAGGGGGCAAATCGATTACTGAAGCTTTCTTT
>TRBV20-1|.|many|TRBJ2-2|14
CSVLIRGNTGELFF
TGCAGTGTTCTGATAAGAGGGAACACCGGGGAGCTGTTTTTT
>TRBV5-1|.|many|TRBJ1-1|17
CASSLAGRGNMNTEAFF
TGCGCCAGCAGCTTGGCGGGCAGGGGAAACATGAACACTGAAGCTTTCTTT
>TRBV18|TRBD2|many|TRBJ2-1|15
CASSPLAGSANEQFF
TGTGCCAGCTCACCACTAGCGGGATCAGCCAATGAGCAGTTCTTC
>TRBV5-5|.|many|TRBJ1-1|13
CASSTDWNTEAFF
TGTGCCAGCAGCACGGACTGGAACACTGAAGCTTTCTTT
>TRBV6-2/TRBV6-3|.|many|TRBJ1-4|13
CASTLDPLEKLFF
TGTGCCAGCACCCTGGACCCCCTTGAAAAACTGTTTTTT
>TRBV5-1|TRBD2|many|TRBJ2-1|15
CASSLGGLAANEQFF
TGCGCCAGCAGCTTGGGTGGACTAGCGGCCAATGAGCAGTTCTTC
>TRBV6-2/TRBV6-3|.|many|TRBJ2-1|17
CASSYFPQRLSYNEQFF
TGTGCCAGCAGTTACTTCCCGCAGCGCCTCTCCTACAATGAGCAGTTCTTC
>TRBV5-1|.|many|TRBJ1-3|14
CASKEPESGNTIYF
TGCGCCAGCAAGGAGCCTGAATCTGGAAACACCATATATTTT
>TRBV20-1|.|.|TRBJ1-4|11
CSAPINEKLFF
TGCAGTGCTCCAATTAATGAAAAACTGTTTTTT
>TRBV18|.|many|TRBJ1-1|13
CASSPLWGTEAFF
TGTGCCAGCTCACCTCTATGGGGCACTGAAGCTTTCTTT
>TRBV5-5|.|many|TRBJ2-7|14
CASSLANGGPEQYF
TGTGCCAGCAGCTTGGCCAACGGGGGGCCCGAGCAGTACTTC
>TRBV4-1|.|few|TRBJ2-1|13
CASSQAQGYEQFF
TGCGCCAGCAGCCAAGCACAGGGATATGAGCAGTTCTTC
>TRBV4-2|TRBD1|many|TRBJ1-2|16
CASSQGQGTARHGYTF
TGTGCCAGCAGCCAGGGACAGGGGACCGCACGGCATGGCTACACCTTC
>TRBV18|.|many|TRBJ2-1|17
CASSPPNRVITGNEQFF
TGTGCCAGCTCACCACCCAACAGGGTAATTACAGGCAATGAGCAGTTCTTC
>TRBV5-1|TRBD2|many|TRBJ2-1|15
CASSSERGPYNEQFF
TGCGCCAGCAGCTCCGAGCGGGGCCCCTACAATGAGCAGTTCTTC
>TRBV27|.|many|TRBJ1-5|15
CASSSGVPSNQPQHF
TGTGCCAGCAGTTCGGGGGTCCCTAGCAATCAGCCCCAGCATTTT
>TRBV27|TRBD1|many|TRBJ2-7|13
CASGTVISYEQYF
TGTGCCAGCGGGACAGTTATATCCTACGAGCAGTACTTC
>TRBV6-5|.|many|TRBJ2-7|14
CASSYRGKGYEQYF
TGTGCCAGCAGTTACCGCGGAAAAGGCTACGAGCAGTACTTC
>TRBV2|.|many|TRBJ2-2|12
CASSAQTGELFF
TGTGCCAGCAGCGCCCAGACCGGGGAGCTGTTTTTT
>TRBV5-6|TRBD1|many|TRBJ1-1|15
CASSLTGGANTEAFF
TGTGCCAGCAGCTTGACAGGGGGGGCGAACACTGAAGCTTTCTTT
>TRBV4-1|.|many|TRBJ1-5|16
CASSQAAGLSNQPQHF
TGCGCCAGCAGCCAAGCGGCGGGCCTCAGCAATCAGCCCCAGCATTTT
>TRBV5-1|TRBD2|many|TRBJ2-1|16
CATTTSLAGGGNEQFF
TGCGCCACCACAACCTCCTTAGCGGGCGGCGGTAATGAGCAGTTCTTC
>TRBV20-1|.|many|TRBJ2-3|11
CSAPLTDTQYF
TGCAGTGCCCCCCTCACAGATACGCAGTATTTT
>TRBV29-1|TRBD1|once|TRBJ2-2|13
CSVDTGGMGELFF
TGCAGCGTTGACACAGGGGGAATGGGGGAGCTGTTTTTT